This paragraph covers one T cell receptor (beta chain) sequence. The data are from a study of blood T cell repertoires in COVID-19. Whole-study context: Sites in the United States, Italy and Spain provided acute and convalescent COVID-19 samples.

Authors' methods: Reference gene primers were amplified, and this amplification served to estimate nucleated cell counts. Repertoires were generated with immunoSEQ multiplex PCR, while TCRdb's copy carries only in-frame clones and drops some. V and J calls and clone size are copied from that table; D and trimming were computed from the DNA. The top ten clones hold approximately 1.4% of a sample with 400,000 to 500,000 clones, 70% to 90% of them seen once. The ends lost 2 bases at V and 2 bases at J; junction bases unmatched: 8. Germline V CDR1 and CDR2: LNHNV, YYDKDF (reference sequence). The CDR3 is made up of 17 amino acids.

The sample taken for sequencing was peripheral blood. The J gene is TRBJ2-2, the V gene TRBV15; 7 bases fit TRBD1. The TCR sequence derives from a woman aged 25-40 years with active or convalescent COVID-19. Here the CDR3 reads CATSRTPGTDNTGELFF. The CDR3 DNA follows: TGTGCCACCAGCAGAACCCCCGGGACAGATAACACCGGGGAGCTGTTTTTT. The full variable domain, with the rest looked up from reference TRBV15 and TRBJ2-2, is DAMVIQNPRYQVTQFGKPVTLSCSQTLNHNVMYWYQQKSSQAPKLLFHYYDKDFNNEADTPDNFQSRRPNTSFCFLDIRSPGLGDTAMYLCATSRTPGTDNTGELFFGEGSRLTVL.